Presented here are 6 T cell receptor beta chains from one specimen sequenced in a study of blood T cells in healthy people across ages. Then a second PCR, running roughly 7 to 11 cycles, was carried out with a sample-barcoded 5' primer and a J-beta primer mix. TCRdb ran MiXCR on the 5' RACE reads and lists one entry per CDR3 protein. The sample yields about 970,000 distinct CDR3 sequences, roughly half seen once. Sequencing was done on a sample of blood. The source of these receptors is an older woman in good health.

Of note for this clonotype: A much larger clone differs by one base, so this may be a read error. The chain carries TRBV27 and TRBJ2-3; a possible D gene is TRBD1 (6 bases). V dropped 2 bases and J dropped 3 bases, with 12 bases sitting between them. The CDR3 runs to 15 residues. CDR1 is MNHEY, CDR2 SMNVEV, per germline (reference sequence). DNA of the CDR3: TGTGCCAGCAGTTTAGGAGGACAGAAGACAGATACGCAGTATTTT. It codes for CASSLGGQKTDTQYF.

The chain couples TRBV29-1 to TRBJ1-5; 9 positions match TRBD1. With V trimmed by 2 bases and J by 4 bases, 15 bases remained unmatched. There are 18 residues in the CDR3. Germline values: CDR1 SQVTM, CDR2 ANQGSEA. The CDR3: CSVEKLRTRDRVNQPQHF. DNA for the CDR3: TGCAGCGTTGAAAAACTCCGGACGAGGGACAGGGTAAATCAGCCCCAGCATTTT.

This clonotype appeared a few times. This chain connects TRBV7-9 to TRBJ2-7, with 7 bases identical to TRBD1. Unmatched junction bases numbered 17, after V lost 3 bases and J lost 9 bases. The CDR3 runs 16 residues. Germline V gene lookup returns CDR1 SEHNR and CDR2 FQNEAQ (reference sequence). In DNA form, the CDR3 reads TGTGCCAGCAGCTTTCCTCCGTCGGGACAGATGAATGGGCAGTACTTC. Protein product: CASSFPPSGQMNGQYF. The variable domain in full, completed from reference TRBV7-9 and TRBJ2-7, reads DTGVSQNPRHKITKRGQNVTFRCDPISEHNRLYWYRQTLGQGPEFLTYFQNEAQLEKSRLLSDRFSAERPKGSFSTLEIQRTEQGDSAMYLCASSFPPSGQMNGQYFGPGTRLTVT.

The chain has TRBV14 and TRBJ2-5; TRBD1 matches at 8 bases. V shed 4 bases and J 11 bases; nucleotides not matched to a gene: 12. The CDR3 has 14 amino acids. The germline gives CDR1 SGHDN, CDR2 FVKESK. The DNA for the CDR3 is TGTGCCAGCAGCCGGACGGGACAGGACAATGAGCAGTACTTC. Its translation: CASSRTGQDNEQYF.

The table lists this clonotype with a few counts. This sequence joins TRBV4-3 and TRBJ2-6, with D tentatively TRBD2 (6 bases). There are 18 residues in the CDR3. CDR1 and CDR2 from the germline V gene are LGHNA and YSLEER. Trimming shortened V by 0 bases and J by 1 base, and 13 bases separated the two germline ends. The CDR3 DNA sequence: TGCGCCAGCAGCCAAGATCTCACCCGGGGGTCTGGGGCCAACGTCCTGACTTTC. It specifies CASSQDLTRGSGANVLTF.

This clonotype was seen a few times. The genes are TRBV7-9 and TRBJ2-7, with TRBD1 matching over 7 bases. This CDR3 is 15 amino acids long. The ends lost 0 bases at V and 4 bases at J; junction bases unmatched: 6. The germline gives CDR1 SEHNR, CDR2 FQNEAQ (reference sequence). CDR3 in DNA: TGTGCCAGCAGCTTAGCGACAGGGATGAAGTACGAGCAGTACTTC. Protein sequence: CASSLATGMKYEQYF.